What follows describes a single TCR beta chain. Its antigen remains unidentified. The PCR ran on 60 Vbeta and 13 Jbeta primers. The table came from immunoSEQ multiplex PCR; TCRdb's copy has only in-frame clones and leaves some out. The sample holds roughly 190,000 clones, around 77% seen once. J gave up 2 bases and V 5 bases, and 2 bases lay outside the gene matches. Germline loops: CDR1 SGHAT, CDR2 FQNNGV. The CDR3 loop spans 13 amino acids. This sample was taken from a study of cytomegalovirus exposure and HLA in healthy donors. Study-level points and caveats: A later analysis showed HLA-associated TCR beta chains outstripping equally common others in clonal expansion. By HLA locus, TCR association rates varied in a later analysis, with DRB1 showing the most and HLA-C the fewest. Most of the CMV-associated TCR beta chains (in a later analysis) appeared to be HLA-restricted.

The sample consisted of PBMCs. The chain combines TRBV11-2 with TRBJ2-5, with 7 bases that match TRBD1. The TCR sequence derives from a woman under 30 in good health and CMV-seronegative. The CDR3 loop reads CASSPDRQETQYF. The CDR3 DNA sequence: TGTGCCAGCAGCCCGGACAGGCAAGAGACCCAGTACTTC.